This note documents a single TCR beta chain sequence. CDR3 length equals 15 residues. Between the trimmed V and J ends, which lost 10 bases and 0 bases, there was a span of 16 bases. Germline CDR1 and CDR2: MNHNS and SASEGT. These data belong to a study of a mutant IDH1 vaccine in newly diagnosed glioma. The table came from immunoSEQ multiplex PCR; TCRdb's copy has only in-frame clones and leaves some out. The data contain 30,000 to 40,000 clones, more than 70% of them singletons. Indicated time point: baseline, week 1 (first vaccination visit). Treatment given: pre-vaccination baseline after standard-of-care therapy.

The source was peripheral blood mononuclear cells (PBMCs), collected from a glioma patient treated with radiotherapy, temozolomide or both. The source of this sequence is a man aged 50 or older with glioma. Some clones in this sample may be carry-over from other donors' samples. The chain combines TRBV6-1 with TRBJ1-3, with D perhaps matching TRBD1 (5 bases). The chain's CDR3 is CATREQVFSGNTIYF. The CDR3 DNA sequence: TGTGCCACCAGGGAACAGGTATTCTCTGGAAACACCATATATTTT.